A single sample is the source of the 10 T cell receptor beta chains below, sequenced in a study of T cells after yellow fever vaccination. Each CDR3 protein gets one entry after TCRdb re-called the 5' RACE reads with MiXCR. This table has about 320,000 distinct CDR3 sequences, approximately 4% appearing once. The sequenced sample was PBMCs, obtained 15 days after the yellow fever booster vaccination. These receptors were obtained from a man between 18 and 35 years old who received the YFV17D yellow fever vaccine.

This clonotype was picked up many times. The chain couples TRBV7-6 to TRBJ2-7, with no clear D. The germline V gene has CDR1 SGHVS and CDR2 FNYEAQ. This CDR3 contains 14 residues. V gave up 4 bases and J gave up 0 bases, with 10 bases separating them. The CDR3 sequence: CASSSHDGSYEQYF. DNA of the CDR3: TGTGCCAGCAGCTCACACGACGGCTCCTACGAGCAGTACTTC.

The table lists this clonotype with a few counts. The chain combines TRBV6-5 with TRBJ1-6, with TRBD1 matching over 8 bases. V trimming: 7 bases; J trimming: 6 bases; junction bases outside the gene matches: 8. Germline V gene lookup returns CDR1 MNHEY and CDR2 SVGAGI. This CDR3 has 15 residues. The CDR3 nucleotides read TGTGCCAGCAACCCAGGGGGCAGTGGTAATTCACCCCTCCACTTT. Amino acids: CASNPGGSGNSPLHF.

This clonotype occurred many times. The chain is built from TRBV5-1 and TRBJ2-1, with 7 bases aligning to TRBD2. CDR1 SGHRS and CDR2 YFSETQ come from the germline V gene. V lost 7 bases and J lost 5; bases outside the gene matches: 12. The CDR3 is 15 amino acids. Written as DNA, the CDR3 is TGCGCCAGCGTGGTGGTTCCGGGGGGTAACAATGAGCAGTTCTTC. It is translated as CASVVVPGGNNEQFF.

This clonotype has more than one count but fewer than ten. The chain employs TRBV19 and TRBJ1-1; TRBD1 agrees at 7 bases. The germline V gene encodes CDR1 LNHDA and CDR2 SQIVND (reference sequence). This CDR3 is built from 15 residues. V lost 9 bases, J lost 4 bases, and 14 bases stayed unmatched. The DNA for the CDR3 is TGTGCCAGCTACACAGGGGAGTTTATGACCACTGAAGCTTTCTTT. The encoded protein is CASYTGEFMTTEAFF.

This chain uses TRBV4-1 with TRBJ2-1, with 9 bases identical to TRBD2. Germline loops: CDR1 MGHRA, CDR2 YSYEKL. The CDR3 sequence is 15 residues long. V lost 5 bases to trimming and J lost 7 bases; unmatched junction nucleotides: 9. DNA for the CDR3: TGCGCCAGCAGCAATACGGGACTAGCTGGGAATGAGCAGTTCTTC. Amino acids: CASSNTGLAGNEQFF.

This clonotype was found a few times. The rearrangement joins TRBV7-2 to TRBJ2-1; 14 bases fit TRBD2. CDR1 is SGHTA, CDR2 FQGNSA, per germline. V trimming: 5 bases; J trimming: 8 bases; junction bases outside the gene matches: 14. The CDR3 spans 18 residues. CDR3 nucleotide sequence: TGTGCCAGCAGCCACCCCGCGGGACTAGCGGGGGAGTCTCATGAGCAGTTCTTC. This codes for CASSHPAGLAGESHEQFF.

The chain employs TRBV29-1 and TRBJ1-1, with 9 bases aligning to TRBD1. CDR3 size: 13 residues. Germline V gene data show CDR1 as SQVTM and CDR2 as ANQGSEA. The J segment lost 1 base and the V segment lost 7 bases, leaving 4 bases of the junction unmatched. In DNA, the CDR3 is TGCAGCGGCGACAGGGGGGGGAACACTGAAGCTTTCTTT. Its translation: CSGDRGGNTEAFF.

This clonotype was detected many times. The rearrangement links TRBV4-2 to TRBJ2-2; D tentatively fits TRBD1 or TRBD2 (6 bases each). From germline, CDR1 is LGHNA and CDR2 YNFKEQ. This CDR3 is 15 amino acids long. Trimming removed 8 bases from V and 4 bases from J, with 17 bases in between. The CDR3 reads CASGGGRGGTGELFF. Here the CDR3 DNA reads TGTGCCAGCGGTGGTGGCAGGGGAGGCACCGGGGAGCTGTTTTTT.

The chain carries TRBV7-9 and TRBJ2-2, with a tentative D call TRBD1 (6 bases). Looked up from germline, CDR1 is SEHNR and CDR2 is FQNEAQ (reference sequence). V lost 5 bases and J lost 7, with 11 bases in between. The CDR3 loop spans 13 amino acids. The DNA of the CDR3 is TGTGCCAGCAGCCCAGGGGTTGTCGGGGAGCTGTTTTTT. The encoded protein is CASSPGVVGELFF.

The sample holds a few counts of this clonotype. The CDR3 here is CASTTRGPGNSPLHF. The DNA for the CDR3 is TGTGCCAGCACCACGCGGGGGCCAGGGAATTCACCCCTCCACTTT. This rearrangement joins TRBV12-3 or TRBV12-4 to TRBJ1-6; weak D call: TRBD1 (6 bases). This CDR3 is built from 15 residues. The V and J ends lost 7 bases and 7 bases respectively, with 17 bases between them.